This T cell receptor (beta chain) was sequenced in a study of CD8+ T cells in alopecia areata. On this clone: The same CDR3 is also encoded by other DNA sequences in this sample.

The treatment denotes: oral pan-JAK inhibitor, 5-10 mg twice daily. The authors extracted RNA and reverse transcribed it into cDNA as the sequencing template. The repertoire was sequenced with immunoSEQ multiplex PCR; TCRdb's copy has only in-frame clones and lacks some. The data contain under 350,000 clones, roughly 60% of them singletons. V was trimmed by 0 bases and J by 4 bases, leaving 3 bases between them. Per the germline V gene, CDR1 is GTSNPN and CDR2 is SVGIG (reference sequence). The CDR3 runs 11 residues. This sequence originates from a human donor with alopecia areata. Sequencing used CD4+ T cells sorted from blood, obtained at week 24, from a patient treated with tofacitinib. The chain has TRBV30 and TRBJ1-2; no reliable D call. CDR3 bases: TGTGCCTGGAGTGTCACCTATGGCTACACCTTC. It yields the protein CAWSVTYGYTF.